This TCR beta chain was documented in a study of T-cell reconstitution after alpha-beta-depleted transplantation in children. As it was prepared, the TCRbeta library received unique molecular identifiers. One entry per CDR3 protein results from TCRdb running MiXCR on the PCR reads. The sample has just under 550,000 distinct CDR3 sequences, approximately 20% seen once; the top ten hold 2.5% to 3.5%. Germline V gives CDR1 SNHLY, CDR2 FYNNEI. The CDR3 consists of 14 residues. V gave up 6 bases and J gave up 7 bases; unmatched junction bases: 6. The chain combines TRBV2 with TRBJ1-6; 7 nucleotides line up with TRBD1. The TCR comes from a human donor who donated a stem cell graft to a child with acute lymphoblastic leukemia. The sample here was PBMCs from the stem cell graft donor, taken from the stem cell graft. CDR3 in DNA: TGTGCCAGCAGCAAAGGGACAGTGAATTCACCCCTCCACTTT. Encoded protein: CASSKGTVNSPLHF.